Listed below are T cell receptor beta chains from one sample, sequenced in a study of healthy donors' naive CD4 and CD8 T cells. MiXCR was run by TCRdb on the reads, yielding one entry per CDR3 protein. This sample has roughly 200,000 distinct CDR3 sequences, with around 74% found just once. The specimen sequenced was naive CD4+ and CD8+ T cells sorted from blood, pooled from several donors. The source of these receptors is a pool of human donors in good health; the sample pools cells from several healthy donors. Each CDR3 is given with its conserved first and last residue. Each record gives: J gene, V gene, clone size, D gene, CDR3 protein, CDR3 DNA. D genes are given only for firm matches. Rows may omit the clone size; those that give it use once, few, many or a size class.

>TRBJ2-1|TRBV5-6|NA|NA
CASSRQDRVHNEQFF
TGTGCCAGCAGCCGCCAGGACAGAGTTCACAATGAGCAGTTCTTC
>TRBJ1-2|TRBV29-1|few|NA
CSVVVSYGYTF
TGCAGCGTTGTCGTTAGCTATGGCTACACCTTC
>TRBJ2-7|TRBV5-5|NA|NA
CASSLVLRPSDGDYEQYF
TGTGCCAGCAGCTTGGTCTTGCGGCCCTCCGACGGCGACTACGAGCAGTACTTC
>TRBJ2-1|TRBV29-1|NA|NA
CSGSRPGALHEQFF
TGCAGCGGAAGCCGTCCGGGAGCCCTCCATGAGCAGTTCTTC
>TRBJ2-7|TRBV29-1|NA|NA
CSVGTWESSYEQYF
TGCAGCGTTGGGACATGGGAAAGCTCCTACGAGCAGTACTTC
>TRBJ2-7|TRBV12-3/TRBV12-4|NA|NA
CASTPGSSYEQYF
TGTGCCAGCACCCCGGGGTCCTCCTACGAGCAGTACTTC
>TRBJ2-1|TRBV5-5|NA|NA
CASSLDGASYNEQFF
TGTGCCAGCAGCTTGGATGGGGCCTCCTACAATGAGCAGTTCTTC
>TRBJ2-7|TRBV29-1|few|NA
CSVDTDGGYEQYF
TGCAGCGTTGATACGGACGGTGGCTACGAGCAGTACTTC
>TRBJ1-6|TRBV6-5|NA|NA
CASSYRWTPDSPLHF
TGTGCCAGCAGTTACAGGTGGACTCCGGATTCACCCCTCCACTTT
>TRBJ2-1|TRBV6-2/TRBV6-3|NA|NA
CASRADASHEQFF
TGTGCCAGCAGAGCTGACGCCTCCCATGAGCAGTTCTTC
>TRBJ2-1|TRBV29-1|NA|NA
CSVIRPYNEQFF
TGCAGCGTCATAAGGCCCTACAATGAGCAGTTCTTC
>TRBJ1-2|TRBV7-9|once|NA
CASSFSGGTNYGYTF
TGTGCCAGCAGCTTTAGCGGCGGTACCAACTATGGCTACACCTTC
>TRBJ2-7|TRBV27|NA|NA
CASSPSQDPYEQYF
TGTGCCAGCAGTCCATCACAGGACCCCTACGAGCAGTACTTC
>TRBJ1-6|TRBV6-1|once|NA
CASSHRTDNNSPLHF
TGTGCCAGCAGCCATCGGACAGATAATAATTCACCCCTCCACTTT
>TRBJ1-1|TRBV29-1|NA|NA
CSVDTGYGIAEAFF
TGCAGCGTTGATACAGGTTACGGGATCGCTGAAGCTTTCTTT
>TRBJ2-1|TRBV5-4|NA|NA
CASSLESYNEQFF
TGTGCTAGCAGCCTAGAATCCTACAATGAGCAGTTCTTC
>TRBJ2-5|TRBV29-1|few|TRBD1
CSAEDRPSQETQYF
TGCAGCGCCGAGGACAGGCCGAGCCAAGAGACCCAGTACTTC